Following are 2 T cell receptor beta chains from one sample sequenced in a study of T-cell memory formation after mild COVID-19. A single record per CDR3 protein comes from TCRdb applying MiXCR to the 5' RACE reads. Counted here are approximately 490,000 distinct CDR3 sequences, about 20% occurring once; the ten biggest clones make up 12%. Sequences were obtained from PBMCs or a T cell subset sorted from them (not recorded which). These receptors were obtained from an adult woman who had mild COVID-19 (a few samples of this study predate the infection). Cell type and time point are not known.

The genes are TRBV20-1 and TRBJ1-1; D is ambiguous. Germline V gene data show CDR1 as DFQATT and CDR2 as SNEGSKA (reference sequence). The CDR3 is 14 residues long. Trimming removed 0 bases from V and 0 bases from J, with 8 bases in between. Here the CDR3 reads CSARDPTVNTEAFF. The DNA for the CDR3 is TGCAGTGCTAGAGATCCTACCGTGAACACTGAAGCTTTCTTT.

This clonotype was counted only a few times. The chain uses TRBV7-3 and TRBJ2-3; a weak D match, TRBD2 (5 bases). The germline gives CDR1 SGHTA, CDR2 FQGTGA. This CDR3 spans 15 amino acids. Trimming shortened V by 1 base and J by 4 bases, and 12 bases separated the two germline ends. CDR3 region: CASSLRGGGADTQYF. CDR3 sequence (DNA): TGTGCCAGCAGCTTAAGAGGTGGAGGTGCAGATACGCAGTATTTT.